This TCR beta chain was captured in a study of T cell repertoires in cytomegalovirus infection. Whole-study results and caveats: Across the ex vivo response, the dominant clonotypes were HLA-C-restricted CMV-specific TCR beta clonotypes.

TCRdb used MiXCR to reprocess the reads, holding one entry per CDR3 protein. The top ten hold about a sixth of the sample, which has hundreds of thousands of distinct CDR3 sequences, roughly a third seen once. Germline V lookup: CDR1 LNHDA, CDR2 SQIVND (reference sequence). The ends were cut back, 7 bases at V and 0 bases at J, with 9 bases in the middle. The CDR3 length is 14 residues. This clonotype has more than one count but fewer than ten. Its antigen is undetermined. The clonotype was recovered from a human donor in good health (CMV status not recorded). Some clones in this sample may be carry-over from other donors' samples. The V call is TRBV19, the J call TRBJ1-4, with D possibly matching TRBD1 (5 bases). The specimen comprised cultured PBMCs, sampled from culture after CMV antigen stimulation. CDR3 bases: TGTGCCAGTAAAACAGGCCCAACTAATGAAAAACTGTTTTTT. Amino acid sequence: CASKTGPTNEKLFF.